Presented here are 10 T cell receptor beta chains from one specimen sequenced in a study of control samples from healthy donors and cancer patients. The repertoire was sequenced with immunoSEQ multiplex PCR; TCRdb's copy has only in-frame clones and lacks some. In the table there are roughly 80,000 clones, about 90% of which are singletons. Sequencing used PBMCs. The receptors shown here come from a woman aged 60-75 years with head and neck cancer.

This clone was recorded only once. The CDR3 loop is CVYQGQGAGNYGYTF. The CDR3 DNA is TGTGTTTACCAGGGGCAGGGGGCGGGGAACTATGGCTACACCTTC. The chain joins TRBV25-1 to TRBJ1-2; 8 bases map to TRBD1. Germline lookup yields CDR1 MGHDK and CDR2 SYGVNS. The CDR3 contains 15 residues.

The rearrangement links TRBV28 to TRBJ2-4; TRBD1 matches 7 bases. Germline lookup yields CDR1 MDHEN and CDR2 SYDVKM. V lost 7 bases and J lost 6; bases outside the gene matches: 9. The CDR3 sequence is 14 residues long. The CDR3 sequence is CASNDGTVGNIQYF. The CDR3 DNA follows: TGTGCCAGCAACGACGGGACAGTTGGAAACATTCAGTACTTC.

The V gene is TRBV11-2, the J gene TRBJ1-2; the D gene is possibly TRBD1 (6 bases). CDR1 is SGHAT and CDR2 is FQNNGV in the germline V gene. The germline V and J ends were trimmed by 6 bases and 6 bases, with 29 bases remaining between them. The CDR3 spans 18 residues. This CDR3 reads CASSPTSGAGFRYNGYTF. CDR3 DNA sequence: TGTGCCAGCAGTCCTACGTCGGGGGCAGGGTTTAGATATAATGGCTACACCTTC.

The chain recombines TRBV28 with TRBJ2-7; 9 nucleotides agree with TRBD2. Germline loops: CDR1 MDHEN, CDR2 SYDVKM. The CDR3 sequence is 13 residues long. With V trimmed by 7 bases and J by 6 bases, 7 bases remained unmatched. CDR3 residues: CASKLAGESEQYF. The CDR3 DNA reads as TGTGCCAGCAAATTAGCGGGAGAGAGCGAGCAGTACTTC.

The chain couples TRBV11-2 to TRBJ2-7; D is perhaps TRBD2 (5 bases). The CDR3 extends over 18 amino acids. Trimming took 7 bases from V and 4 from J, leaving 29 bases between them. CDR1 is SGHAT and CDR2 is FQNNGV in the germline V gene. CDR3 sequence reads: CASTYGLGTAGWEYEQYF. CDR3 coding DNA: TGTGCCAGCACCTATGGTCTCGGTACCGCGGGTTGGGAGTACGAGCAGTACTTC.

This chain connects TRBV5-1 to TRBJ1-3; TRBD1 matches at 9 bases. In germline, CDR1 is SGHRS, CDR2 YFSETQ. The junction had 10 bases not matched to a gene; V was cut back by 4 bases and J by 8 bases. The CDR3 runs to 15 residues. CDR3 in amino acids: CASSPDRGYSDTIYF. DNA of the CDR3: TGCGCCAGCAGCCCGGACAGGGGTTACTCAGACACCATATATTTT.

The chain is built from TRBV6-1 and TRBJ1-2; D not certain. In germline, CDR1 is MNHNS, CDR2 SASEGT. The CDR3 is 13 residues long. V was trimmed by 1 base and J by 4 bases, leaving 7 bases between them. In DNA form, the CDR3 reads TGTGCCAGCAGTGAAGACGGAGCCTATGGCTACACCTTC. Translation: CASSEDGAYGYTF.

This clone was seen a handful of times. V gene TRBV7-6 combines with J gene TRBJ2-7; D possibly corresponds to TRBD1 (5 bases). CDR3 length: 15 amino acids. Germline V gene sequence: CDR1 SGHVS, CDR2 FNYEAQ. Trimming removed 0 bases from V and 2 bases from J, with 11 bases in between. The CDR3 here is CASSLALRETYEQYF. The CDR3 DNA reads TGTGCCAGCAGCTTAGCGCTCAGGGAAACCTACGAGCAGTACTTC.

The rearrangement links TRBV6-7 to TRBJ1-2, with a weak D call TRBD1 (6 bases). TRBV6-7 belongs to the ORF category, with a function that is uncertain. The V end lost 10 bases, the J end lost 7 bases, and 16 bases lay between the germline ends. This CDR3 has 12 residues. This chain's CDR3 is CAIRGARSGYTF. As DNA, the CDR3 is TGTGCCATTAGGGGGGCGCGATCTGGCTACACCTTC.

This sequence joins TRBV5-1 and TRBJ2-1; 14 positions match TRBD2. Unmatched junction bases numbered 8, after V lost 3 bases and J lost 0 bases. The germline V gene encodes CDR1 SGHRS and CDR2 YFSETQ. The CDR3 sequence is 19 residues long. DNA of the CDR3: TGCGCCAGCAGCTCTTCCGGGACTAGCGGGAGAAGCTCCTACAATGAGCAGTTCTTC. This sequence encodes CASSSSGTSGRSSYNEQFF.